The T cell receptor beta chain under discussion was sequenced for a study of prognosis after radiotherapy for stage I lung cancer. Background on the study: Enrollment began in the first half of 2018 and ended in 2019; the enrolled patients had stage I non-small cell lung cancer. Study-wide results and limits: The study found lower Shannon entropy after stereotactic body radiation therapy in patients who developed distant metastases.

CDR3 size: 17 residues. Per the germline V gene, CDR1 is SGDLS and CDR2 is YYNGEE. A remark on this clonotype: The antigen remains undetermined. A much bigger clone sits one base away, suggesting this may be a read error.

CDR3 of TCR beta was amplified from genomic DNA via a two-round multiplex PCR. Amplification in first-round PCR relied on primers specific to each TRBV and TRBJ gene. TCRdb re-called the multiplex PCR reads with MiXCR, one entry per CDR3 protein. The data hold about 51,000 distinct CDR3 sequences, with about 32% observed a single time. Patients were uniformly node-negative by CT and PET/CT and had received no prior chemotherapy or radiotherapy, with no other malignancies. The authors drew roughly 6.5 milliliters of peripheral blood at each of two time points. The material sequenced was PBMCs, taken before or after stereotactic body radiation therapy (not recorded which). The receptor was isolated from a donor aged 50 or older with non-small cell lung cancer. V usage is TRBV9 and J usage is TRBJ2-6; 13 positions match TRBD2. CDR3 nucleotide sequence: TGTGCCAGCAGCGCACTAGCGGGAGGGGCTGGGGCCAACTTCCTGACTTTC. Amino acids: CASSALAGGAGANFLTF.